This T cell receptor (beta chain) emerged from a study of cytomegalovirus exposure and HLA in healthy donors. Turning to this clone: The antigen remains undetermined.

PCR involved 60 Vbeta and 13 Jbeta primers. TCRdb keeps only in-frame clones here, not all; method: immunoSEQ multiplex PCR. Of about 140,000 clones listed, roughly 83% were seen once; the top ten hold more than 3%. The study's findings and limits: After further analysis at a later stage, roughly 16,000 TCR beta sequences were associated with HLA alleles at 0.05 false discovery rate. In a later analysis, HLA-associated beta chains showed higher expansion and lower generation probabilities than comparable chains. Earlier analysis yielded a pattern in which most TCR beta V segments were productive about 87% or about 30% of the time.

Healthy bone marrow donors made up the cohort. The source material was PBMCs. The sequence was collected from a female donor in good health and CMV-seronegative.

DNA for the CDR3: TGTGCCAGCAGTTCCAACCCAGGGCTCCCCCAAGAGACCCAGTACTTC. It encodes CASSSNPGLPQETQYF. The chain recombines TRBV6-5 with TRBJ2-5, with a tentative D call TRBD1 (5 bases). The germline V gene encodes CDR1 MNHEY and CDR2 SVGAGI. Trimming took off 4 bases at V and 1 base at J, with 16 bases between the two ends. The CDR3 covers 16 residues.